The 14 T cell receptor beta chains given below trace back to one sample, sequenced in a study of shared clonotypes between healthy human individuals. Generated by immunoSEQ multiplex PCR, the TCRdb table keeps only in-frame clones and is missing some. Of approximately 2.4 million clones in the sample, roughly 95% were seen once. Sample: naive CD4+ T cells sorted from blood. Subset meaning: CD45RA+ positively selected. Receptor source: a man between 18 and 29 years old in good health.

The V call is TRBV2, the J call TRBJ2-2, with TRBD1 as a possible D gene (6 bases). The CDR3 sequence is 12 residues long. CDR1 and CDR2 (germline): SNHLY, FYNNEI. The germline V and J ends were trimmed by 2 bases and 16 bases, with 14 bases remaining between them. CDR3 DNA: TGTGCCAGCAGTGAAACAGGGCGTTCGGAGTTTTTT. Translation: CASSETGRSEFF.

This rearrangement joins TRBV5-6 to TRBJ2-1; 10 nucleotides align to TRBD1. V lost 1 base to trimming and J lost 5 bases; unmatched junction nucleotides: 6. This CDR3 comprises 16 residues. The V gene's germline CDR1 is SGHDT and CDR2 YYEEEE. The CDR3, as DNA: TGTGCCAGCAGCTTGCTAACCGGGACAGGGGACAATGAGCAGTTCTTC. Its translation: CASSLLTGTGDNEQFF.

The chain combines TRBV5-1 with TRBJ2-2; D is uncertain. Germline CDR1 reads SGHRS; CDR2 reads YFSETQ. The CDR3 has 15 amino acids. V was cut by 6 bases and J by 2 bases, with 14 bases left in between. DNA for the CDR3: TGCGCCAGCAAGGTCGGAAGGGTAAACACCGGGGAGCTGTTTTTT. It translates to CASKVGRVNTGELFF.

Comments on this clone: The sample carries other DNA sequences with the same CDR3. The chain carries TRBV6-6 and TRBJ1-1; no clear D gene. This CDR3 spans 14 amino acids. Trimming stripped 2 bases from V and 1 base from J, with 8 bases between. CDR1 and CDR2 from the germline V gene are MNHNY and SVGAGI (reference sequence). CDR3 nucleotides: TGTGCCAGCAGTTACGCGGGGTCGAACACTGAAGCTTTCTTT. It translates to CASSYAGSNTEAFF.

The chain links TRBV5-1 to TRBJ1-4; 7 bases align to TRBD1. The V gene's germline CDR1 is SGHRS and CDR2 YFSETQ. The V and J ends lost 0 bases and 2 bases, in that order; junction bases with no gene match: 4. The CDR3 is 16 residues long. Written as DNA, the CDR3 is TGCGCCAGCAGCTTGGAAGGGACAGTCACTAATGAAAAACTGTTTTTT. It encodes CASSLEGTVTNEKLFF.

The rearrangement uses TRBV29-1 and TRBJ1-5; 9 bases are a match to TRBD1. Germline loops: CDR1 SQVTM, CDR2 ANQGSEA. There are 13 residues in the CDR3. Germline trimming cut 5 bases from V and 2 bases from J; bases unmatched to any gene: 1. This chain's CDR3 is CSVTGGGNQPQHF. The CDR3 nucleotides read TGCAGCGTTACAGGGGGCGGCAATCAGCCCCAGCATTTT.

The gene calls are TRBV7-2 and TRBJ2-5; D is ambiguous. CDR3 length: 13 amino acids. Germline values: CDR1 SGHTA, CDR2 FQGNSA. Deletions cut 5 bases from V and 1 base from J, with 8 bases between. The CDR3 reads CASSRATQETQYF. CDR3 coding DNA: TGTGCCAGCAGCCGAGCGACCCAAGAGACCCAGTACTTC.

The J gene is TRBJ2-7, the V gene TRBV4-3, with D possibly matching TRBD2 (6 bases). The CDR3 length is 15 residues. Germline V gene lookup returns CDR1 LGHNA and CDR2 YSLEER. V lost 0 bases to trimming and J lost 0 bases, with 9 bases between them. The CDR3 sequence: CASSQEEGSSYEQYF. For the CDR3, the DNA is TGCGCCAGCAGCCAAGAGGAGGGTAGCTCCTACGAGCAGTACTTC.

This clone was counted once. This rearrangement joins TRBV4-3 to TRBJ1-5; 7 bases map to TRBD1. Trimming at V came to 0 bases and at J to 0 bases, leaving 11 bases not matched to a gene. CDR1 and CDR2 (germline): LGHNA, YSLEER. There are 19 residues in the CDR3. Here the CDR3 reads CASSQDSGRGALSNQPQHF. DNA for the CDR3: TGCGCCAGCAGCCAAGATTCGGGCAGGGGGGCCCTTAGCAATCAGCCCCAGCATTTT.

CDR3 amino acids: CASTGTGEKLFF. CDR3 DNA sequence: TGTGCCAGCACGGGGACAGGGGAAAAACTGTTTTTT. The rearrangement uses TRBV28 and TRBJ1-4; 9 bases fit TRBD1. In germline, CDR1 is MDHEN, CDR2 SYDVKM. The CDR3 extends over 12 amino acids. Trimming at V came to 7 bases and at J to 8 bases, leaving 2 bases not matched to a gene.

The rearrangement links TRBV27 to TRBJ1-2; 8 nucleotides match TRBD1. The CDR3 runs 14 residues. After removal of 2 bases from V and 6 bases from J, the junction contained 5 bases not matched to a gene. Germline assignment: CDR1 MNHEY and CDR2 SMNVEV (reference sequence). The CDR3: CASSLQGQVDGYTF. DNA of the CDR3: TGTGCCAGCAGTTTACAGGGACAGGTAGATGGCTACACCTTC.

The chain links TRBV12-5 to TRBJ2-7; TRBD1 matches at 10 bases. The V segment lost 1 base and the J segment 3 bases; nucleotides outside the gene matches: 3. Germline V CDR1 and CDR2: LGHNT, FRNRAP. This CDR3 has 15 residues. CDR3 sequence (DNA): TGTGCTAGTGGTTTGGCCCGGGACAGGGGCTACGAGCAGTACTTC. The encoded protein is CASGLARDRGYEQYF.

V is TRBV4-1 and J is TRBJ2-2; 7 bases are shared with TRBD1. Germline V lookup: CDR1 MGHRA, CDR2 YSYEKL. This CDR3 is 16 amino acids long. V was clipped by 4 bases and J by 3 bases; unmatched bases: 8. In DNA form, the CDR3 reads TGCGCCAGCAGCCCTCAAGGGGGCCTCTACACCGGGGAGCTGTTTTTT. Translated: CASSPQGGLYTGELFF.

The chain links TRBV10-3 to TRBJ2-3; 7 bases map to TRBD2. V lost 1 base to trimming and J lost 2 bases; unmatched junction nucleotides: 3. The CDR3 spans 15 residues. Germline CDR1 and CDR2: ENHRY and SYGVKD. CDR3 sequence (DNA): TGTGCCATCAGTGAGTTAGGACTAGTCACAGATACGCAGTATTTT. Translated: CAISELGLVTDTQYF.